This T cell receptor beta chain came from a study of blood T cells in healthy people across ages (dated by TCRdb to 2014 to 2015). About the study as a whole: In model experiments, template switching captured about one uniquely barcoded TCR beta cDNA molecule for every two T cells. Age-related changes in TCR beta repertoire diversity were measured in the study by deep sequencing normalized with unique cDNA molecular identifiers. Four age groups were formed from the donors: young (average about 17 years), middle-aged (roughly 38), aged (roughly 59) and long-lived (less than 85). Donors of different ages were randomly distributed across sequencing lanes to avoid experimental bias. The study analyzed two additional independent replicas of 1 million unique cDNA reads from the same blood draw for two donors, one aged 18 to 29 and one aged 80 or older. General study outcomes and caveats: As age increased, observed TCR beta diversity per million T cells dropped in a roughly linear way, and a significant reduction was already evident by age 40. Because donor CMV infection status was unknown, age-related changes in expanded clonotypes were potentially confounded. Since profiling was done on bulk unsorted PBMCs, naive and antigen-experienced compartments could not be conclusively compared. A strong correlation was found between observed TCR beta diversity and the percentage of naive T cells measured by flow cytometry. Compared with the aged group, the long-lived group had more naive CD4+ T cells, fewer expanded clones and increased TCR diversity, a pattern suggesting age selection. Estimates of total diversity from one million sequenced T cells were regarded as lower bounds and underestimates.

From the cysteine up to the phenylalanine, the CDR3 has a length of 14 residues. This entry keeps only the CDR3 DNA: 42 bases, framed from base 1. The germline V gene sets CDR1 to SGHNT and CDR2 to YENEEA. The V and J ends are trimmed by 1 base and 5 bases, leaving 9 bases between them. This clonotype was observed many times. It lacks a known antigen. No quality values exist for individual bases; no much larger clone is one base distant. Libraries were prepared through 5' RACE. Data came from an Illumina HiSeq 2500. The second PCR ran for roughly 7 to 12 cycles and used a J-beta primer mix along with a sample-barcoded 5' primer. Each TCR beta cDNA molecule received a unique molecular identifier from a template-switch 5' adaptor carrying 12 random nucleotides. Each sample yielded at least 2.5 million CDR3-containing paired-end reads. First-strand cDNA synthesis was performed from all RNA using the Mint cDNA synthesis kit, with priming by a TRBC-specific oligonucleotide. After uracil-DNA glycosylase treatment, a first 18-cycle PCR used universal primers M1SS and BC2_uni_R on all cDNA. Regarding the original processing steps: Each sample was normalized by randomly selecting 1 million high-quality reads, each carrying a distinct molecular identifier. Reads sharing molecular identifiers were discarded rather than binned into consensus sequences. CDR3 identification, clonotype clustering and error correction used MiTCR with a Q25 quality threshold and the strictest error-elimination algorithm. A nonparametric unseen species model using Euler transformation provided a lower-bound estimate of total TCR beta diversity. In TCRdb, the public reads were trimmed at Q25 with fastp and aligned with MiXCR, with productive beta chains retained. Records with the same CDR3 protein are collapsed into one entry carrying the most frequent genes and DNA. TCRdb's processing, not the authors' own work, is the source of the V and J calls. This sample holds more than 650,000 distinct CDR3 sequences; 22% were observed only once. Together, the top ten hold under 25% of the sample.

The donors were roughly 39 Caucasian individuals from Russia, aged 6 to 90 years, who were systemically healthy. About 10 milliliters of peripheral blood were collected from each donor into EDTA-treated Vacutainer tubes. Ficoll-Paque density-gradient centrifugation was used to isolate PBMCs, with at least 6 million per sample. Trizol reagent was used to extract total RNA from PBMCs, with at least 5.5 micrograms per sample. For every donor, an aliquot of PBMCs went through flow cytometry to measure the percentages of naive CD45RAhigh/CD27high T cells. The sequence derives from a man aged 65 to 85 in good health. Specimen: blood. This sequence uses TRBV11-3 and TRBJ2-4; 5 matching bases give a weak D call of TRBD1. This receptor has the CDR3 CASSLGGGENIQYF. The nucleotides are TGTGCCAGCAGCTTAGGGGGCGGAGAAAACATTCAGTACTTC.